This T cell receptor beta chain was captured by sequencing in a study of blood T cell repertoires in COVID-19. Study-wide background: PBMCs, B-cell-depleted T cells, or T cells provided the cDNA or gDNA that made up the material.

In the original analysis: How many nucleated cells were present was estimated from reference gene primer amplification. Some clones are missing from TCRdb's copy, which holds only in-frame ones; the method was immunoSEQ multiplex PCR. V and J calls and clone size are copied from that table; D and trimming were computed from the DNA. This repertoire shows nearly 350,000 clones, around 88% found once; its top ten account for roughly 3%. This CDR3 is 16 amino acids long. The junction had 12 bases not matched to a gene; V was cut back by 4 bases and J by 8 bases. Germline V gene data show CDR1 as SNHLY and CDR2 as FYNNEI.

Source material: peripheral blood. This chain joins TRBV2 and TRBJ1-4, with TRBD1 matching 8 bases. The receptor's source is a man younger than 45 with active or convalescent COVID-19. The CDR3 sequence: CASSGGFGQGGEKLFF. In DNA form, the CDR3 reads TGTGCCAGCAGTGGGGGGTTTGGACAGGGCGGGGAAAAACTGTTTTTT.